The 28 T cell receptor beta chains reported below all come from one sample, sequenced in a study of blood T cell repertoires in COVID-19. Only in-frame clones appear in the TCRdb table, and some are missing; sequencing was by immunoSEQ multiplex PCR. The sample gives approximately 280,000 clones, about nine tenths of which show up once; approximately 1.8% is in the top ten. The sample consisted of PBMCs or T cells enriched from blood (not recorded which). The receptors stem from a woman aged 55-75 years who had recovered from COVID-19.

The chain links TRBV24-1 to TRBJ1-2; TRBD1 matches 8 bases. The CDR3 spans 18 residues. The V gene's germline CDR1 is KGHDR and CDR2 SFDVKD. The ends lost 1 base at V and 5 bases at J; junction bases unmatched: 14. In DNA form, the CDR3 reads TGTGCCACCAGTGATTTTTTCGAACAGGGGGTCCCGGATTATGGCTACACCTTC. Amino acids: CATSDFFEQGVPDYGYTF.

The chain combines TRBV28 with TRBJ1-2; 8 positions match TRBD1. V lost 1 base and J lost 5; bases outside the gene matches: 6. The CDR3 is 15 amino acids. CDR1 and CDR2 (germline): MDHEN, SYDVKM. CDR3 region: CASSLLAGTGYGYTF. In DNA, the CDR3 is TGTGCCAGCAGTTTATTAGCAGGGACAGGTTATGGCTACACCTTC.

The chain joins TRBV3-1 (or the pseudogene TRBV3-2) to TRBJ2-5, with D possibly matching TRBD2 (6 bases). Trimming took 3 bases from V and 5 from J, leaving 13 bases between them. The CDR3 is 14 amino acids. Germline-derived CDR1 and CDR2 are LGHDT and YNNKEL (reference sequence). This CDR3 reads CASSQVTSRETQYF. Here the CDR3 DNA reads TGTGCCAGCAGCCAGGTCACTAGCCGGGAGACCCAGTACTTC.

The V gene is TRBV18, the J gene TRBJ1-1; 9 bases agree with TRBD1. CDR3 length equals 18 residues. The germline V gene has CDR1 KGHSH and CDR2 LQKENI. The trim removed 2 bases at V and 0 bases at J, leaving 10 bases unmatched. The chain's CDR3 is CASSPGGQGAPLNTEAFF. The CDR3 DNA is TGTGCCAGCTCACCAGGGGGACAGGGCGCTCCCTTGAACACTGAAGCTTTCTTT.

The J gene is TRBJ1-2, the V gene TRBV6-5; TRBD1 aligns across 7 bases. Germline V gives CDR1 MNHEY, CDR2 SVGAGI. The junction had 7 bases not matched to a gene; V was cut back by 6 bases and J by 3 bases. The CDR3 has 14 residues. In nucleotides, the CDR3 is TGTGCCAGCAGCCGGGACAGCCGAGACTATGGCTACACCTTC. Protein: CASSRDSRDYGYTF.

The chain uses TRBV11-2 and TRBJ2-2; no clear D gene. V was shortened by 2 bases and J by 0 bases, with 4 bases between the two germline ends. Germline V gene lookup returns CDR1 SGHAT and CDR2 FQNNGV. The CDR3 has 14 residues. CDR3 protein: CASSLPANTGELFF. The CDR3 bases are TGTGCCAGCAGCTTACCTGCGAACACCGGGGAGCTGTTTTTT.

This rearrangement joins TRBV28 to TRBJ1-2, with 8 bases lining up with TRBD1. J lost 4 bases, V lost 6 bases, and 4 bases had no gene match. Germline-derived CDR1 and CDR2 are MDHEN and SYDVKM. The CDR3 has 13 amino acids. CDR3 amino acids: CASRLDRGYGYTF. In DNA, the CDR3 is TGTGCCAGCAGGTTAGACAGGGGCTATGGCTACACCTTC.

This clone was detected once. This chain uses TRBV4-1 with TRBJ1-1; possibly TRBD1 for D (5 bases). The V end lost 1 base, the J end lost 4 bases, and 16 bases lay between the germline ends. This CDR3 region has 16 residues. Germline CDR1 reads MGHRA; CDR2 reads YSYEKL. The CDR3 reads CASSQASRVGGTEAFF. Written as DNA, the CDR3 is TGCGCCAGCAGCCAAGCGTCCAGAGTCGGGGGCACTGAAGCTTTCTTT.

The rearrangement uses TRBV10-2 and TRBJ2-5; D uncertain. CDR1 WSHSY and CDR2 SAAADI come from the germline V gene. Trimming took 5 bases from V and 5 from J, leaving 9 bases between them. The CDR3 is made up of 12 amino acids. The CDR3 is CASSMIGETQYF. Written as DNA, the CDR3 is TGCGCCAGCAGTATGATCGGGGAGACCCAGTACTTC.

This chain uses TRBV3-1 (or the pseudogene TRBV3-2) with TRBJ1-2; D unresolved. V lost 5 bases, J lost 0 bases, and 28 bases lay in between. CDR3 length equals 20 residues. CDR1 is LGHDT and CDR2 is YNNKEL in the germline V gene (reference sequence). CDR3 region: CASSKRWVGDATLANYGYTF. CDR3 coding DNA: TGTGCCAGCAGCAAACGGTGGGTCGGGGATGCGACATTAGCTAACTATGGCTACACCTTC.

The genes are TRBV28 and TRBJ1-1, with D unresolved. The CDR3 spans 16 residues. From germline, CDR1 is MDHEN and CDR2 SYDVKM. V was shortened by 4 bases and J by 1 base, with 16 bases between the two germline ends. The CDR3 is CASSSIVGSSNTEAFF. The CDR3 coding sequence is TGTGCCAGCAGTTCCATCGTGGGGAGTTCGAACACTGAAGCTTTCTTT. Supplemented by reference TRBV28 and TRBJ1-1, the full variable domain reads DVKVTQSSRYLVKRTGEKVFLECVQDMDHENMFWYRQDPGLGLRLIYFSYDVKMKEKGDIPEGYSVSREKKERFSLILESASTNQTSMYLCASSSIVGSSNTEAFFGQGTRLTVV.

The CDR3 here is CASSQGPGGAPLHF. The CDR3, as DNA: TGCGCCAGCAGCCAAGGACCGGGGGGGGCACCCCTCCACTTT. The V call is TRBV4-1, the J call TRBJ1-6, with D maybe TRBD1 (5 bases). The V gene lost 1 base and the J gene lost 11 bases, with 12 bases spanning the gap. CDR3 length: 14 residues. The germline gives CDR1 MGHRA, CDR2 YSYEKL.

This chain uses TRBV28 with TRBJ2-1, with 7 nucleotides matching TRBD1. The V and J ends lost 4 bases and 7 bases, in that order; junction bases with no gene match: 1. CDR3 size: 12 residues. In germline, CDR1 is MDHEN, CDR2 SYDVKM. In DNA, the CDR3 is TGTGCCAGCAGTTCCAGGGGGAATGAGCAGTTCTTC. Encoded protein: CASSSRGNEQFF.

The chain employs TRBV19 and TRBJ1-2; no firm D call. Germline loops: CDR1 LNHDA, CDR2 SQIVND (reference sequence). There are 12 residues in the CDR3. The V and J ends lost 5 bases and 10 bases respectively, with 14 bases between them. CDR3 in amino acids: CASSDPAVDYTF. The CDR3 region has the DNA TGTGCCAGTAGTGACCCGGCGGTCGACTACACCTTC.

The gene calls are TRBV10-3 and TRBJ1-4; D ambiguous. Between the trimmed V and J ends, which lost 3 bases and 7 bases, there was a span of 9 bases. In germline, CDR1 is ENHRY, CDR2 SYGVKD. This CDR3 spans 13 amino acids. The CDR3 DNA reads as TGTGCCATCAGTGAAGGCGGATTTGAAAAACTGTTTTTT. Translation: CAISEGGFEKLFF.

The genes are TRBV12-3 or TRBV12-4 and TRBJ2-7; TRBD2 aligns across 10 bases. Unmatched junction bases numbered 2, after V lost 4 bases and J lost 5 bases. The CDR3 is 13 residues long. The DNA of the CDR3 is TGTGCCAGCAGTTCGGGGACTAGCGACGAGCAGTACTTC. Translation gives CASSSGTSDEQYF.

Ten or more counts support this clone. V usage is TRBV6-1 and J usage is TRBJ2-7; 10 nucleotides line up with TRBD2. Germline V gene lookup returns CDR1 MNHNS and CDR2 SASEGT. The CDR3 covers 15 residues. Unmatched junction bases numbered 4, after V lost 1 base and J lost 4 bases. CDR3: CASSEELAGAYEQYF. CDR3 coding DNA: TGTGCCAGCAGTGAAGAGCTAGCGGGAGCGTACGAGCAGTACTTC.

This clone was counted only a few times. The chain links TRBV11-2 to TRBJ2-7; 7 nucleotides match TRBD1. The CDR3 contains 14 residues. V dropped 5 bases and J dropped 3; count of bases not matched to a gene: 7. Germline V CDR1 and CDR2: SGHAT, FQNNGV. CDR3 nucleotides: TGTGCCAGCAGCCGCCCCCGACAGGGCTACGAGCAGTACTTC. This codes for CASSRPRQGYEQYF.

The V call is TRBV2, the J call TRBJ1-2; D not certain. The CDR3 length is 13 residues. The germline gives CDR1 SNHLY, CDR2 FYNNEI. V was shortened by 6 bases and J by 8 bases, with 16 bases between the two germline ends. For the CDR3, the DNA is TGTGCCAGCAGCCAGGACTCTTCGAGGGGCTACACCTTC. It codes for CASSQDSSRGYTF.

The chain uses TRBV5-6 and TRBJ1-1, with TRBD1 as a possible D gene (6 bases). The CDR3 has 17 amino acids. Looked up from germline, CDR1 is SGHDT and CDR2 is YYEEEE. V lost 4 bases to trimming and J lost 0 bases, with 19 bases between them. As DNA, the CDR3 is TGTGCCAGCAGCCACTGGGCGTGGGCAGGGGTGAACACTGAAGCTTTCTTT. Its translation is CASSHWAWAGVNTEAFF.

This chain links TRBV11-3 with TRBJ2-2; 8 nucleotides match TRBD1. CDR1 is SGHNT, CDR2 YENEEA, per germline. This CDR3 is 14 amino acids long. V was pared by 5 bases and J by 8 bases, with 7 bases of the junction left unmatched. The CDR3 nucleotides are TGTGCCAGCAGCATACAGGGGGAGAGAGGGGAGCTGTTTTTT. Protein: CASSIQGERGELFF. The whole variable domain, remainder taken from reference TRBV11-3 and TRBJ2-2, is EAGVVQSPRYKIIEKKQPVAFWCNPISGHNTLYWYLQNLGQGPELLIRYENEEAVDDSQLPKDRFSAERLKGVDSTLKIQPAELGDSAVYLCASSIQGERGELFFGEGSRLTVL.

This clone appeared a few times. The DNA of the CDR3 is TGTGCCAGCAGAGTTGGGACATCAACCGGGGAGCTGTTTTTT. It is translated as CASRVGTSTGELFF. V usage is TRBV14 and J usage is TRBJ2-2; D possibly corresponds to TRBD1 (6 bases). CDR3 length equals 14 residues. Germline V gene sequence: CDR1 SGHDN, CDR2 FVKESK. With 6 bases removed from V and 5 bases from J, the gap between germline ends came to 13 bases.

This chain links TRBV4-1 with TRBJ1-2, with 10 nucleotides matching TRBD1. Germline V gene lookup returns CDR1 MGHRA and CDR2 YSYEKL. The J segment lost 8 bases and the V segment lost 4 bases, leaving 7 bases of the junction unmatched. This CDR3 comprises 14 residues. This chain's CDR3 is CASSPGQGWKGYTF. CDR3 sequence (DNA): TGCGCCAGCAGCCCGGGACAGGGGTGGAAGGGCTACACCTTC.

The J gene is TRBJ2-5, the V gene TRBV7-9; D not resolved. Germline V lookup: CDR1 SEHNR, CDR2 FQNEAQ (reference sequence). The CDR3 has 12 amino acids. Trimming took off 5 bases at V and 4 bases at J, with 8 bases between the two ends. The CDR3 bases are TGTGCCAGCAGCCCAACGGGAGAGACCCAGTACTTC. Amino acid sequence: CASSPTGETQYF.

The genes are TRBV7-8 and TRBJ1-3; weak D call: TRBD1 (5 bases). V lost 3 bases, J lost 2 bases, and 20 bases lay in between. This CDR3 comprises 18 residues. The germline V gene encodes CDR1 SGHVS and CDR2 FQNEAQ. The CDR3 DNA reads as TGTGCCAGCAGCTTTCAGCCCCCTGGGTCGGGGGCTGGAAACACCATATATTTT. It is translated as CASSFQPPGSGAGNTIYF.

The genes are TRBV2 and TRBJ2-3; tentative D call: TRBD1 (6 bases). The germline gives CDR1 SNHLY, CDR2 FYNNEI. The CDR3 totals 14 residues. Trimming removed 10 bases at V and 6 bases at J, with 20 bases between. CDR3 bases: TGTGCCACCCCAACAGGGTTCTTCACGGATACGCAGTATTTT. It translates to CATPTGFFTDTQYF.

J is TRBJ1-1 and V is TRBV6-5; D gene unclear. With 0 bases removed from V and 4 bases from J, the gap between germline ends came to 9 bases. In germline, CDR1 is MNHEY, CDR2 SVGAGI. The CDR3 runs to 14 residues. In DNA form, the CDR3 reads TGTGCCAGCAGTTACTCCCGACGGAGCACTGAAGCTTTCTTT. It codes for CASSYSRRSTEAFF.

The CDR3 DNA is TGTGCCAGCACCGACAGGGGAGGAGAGCAGTACTTC. It specifies CASTDRGGEQYF. The chain couples TRBV6-5 to TRBJ2-7; 8 positions match TRBD1. V trimming: 7 bases; J trimming: 7 bases; junction bases outside the gene matches: 6. The CDR3 contains 12 residues. CDR1 MNHEY and CDR2 SVGAGI come from the germline V gene.